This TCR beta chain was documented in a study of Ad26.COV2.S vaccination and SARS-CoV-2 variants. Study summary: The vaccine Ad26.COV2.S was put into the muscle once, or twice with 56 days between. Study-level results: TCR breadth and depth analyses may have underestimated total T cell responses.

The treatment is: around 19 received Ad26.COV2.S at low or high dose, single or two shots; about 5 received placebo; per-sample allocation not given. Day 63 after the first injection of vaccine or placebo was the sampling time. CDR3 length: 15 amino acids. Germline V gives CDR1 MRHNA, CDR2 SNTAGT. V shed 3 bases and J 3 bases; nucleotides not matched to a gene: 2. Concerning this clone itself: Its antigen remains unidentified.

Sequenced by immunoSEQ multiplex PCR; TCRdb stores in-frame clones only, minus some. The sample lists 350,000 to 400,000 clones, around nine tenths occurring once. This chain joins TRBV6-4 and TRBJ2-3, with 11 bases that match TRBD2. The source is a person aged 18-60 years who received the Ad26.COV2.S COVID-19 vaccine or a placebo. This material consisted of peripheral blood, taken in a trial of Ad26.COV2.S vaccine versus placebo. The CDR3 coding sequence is TGTGCCAGCAGTGAGACTAGCGGGAAGACAGATACGCAGTATTTT. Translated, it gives CASSETSGKTDTQYF.